The present entry profiles one T cell receptor (beta chain) with its context. Per the authors' pipeline: How many nucleated cells were present was estimated from reference gene primer amplification. Using immunoSEQ multiplex PCR, the repertoire was profiled, and TCRdb retains in-frame clones only, with some absent. That table is the source of V, J and clone size, and D and trimming were worked out from the DNA. Among tens of thousands of clones listed, roughly 85% were seen once. Germline assignment: CDR1 SGHTA and CDR2 FQGNSA. The ends were cut back, 6 bases at V and 8 bases at J, with 19 bases in the middle. The CDR3 is 15 residues long. This sample stems from a study of blood T cell repertoires in COVID-19. Whole-study context: COVID-19 samples, acute and convalescent, were from the United States, Italy and Spain. T cells, B-cell-depleted T cells, or PBMCs supplied cDNA or gDNA.

Sequenced sample: peripheral blood. This TCR came from a man between 60 and 70 years old with acute or convalescent COVID-19. The V gene is TRBV7-2, the J gene TRBJ1-4; D may be TRBD1 (6 bases). The CDR3 DNA follows: TGTGCCAGCAGTTCAACCGGGACACCAGGGGAAAAACTGTTTTTT. This sequence encodes CASSSTGTPGEKLFF.